This is a list of T cell receptor beta chains from one sample in a study of beta chain features in type 1 diabetes. Sequencing was performed with immunoSEQ multiplex PCR; in TCRdb, only in-frame clones are kept and a portion is missing. Seen here are approximately 250,000 clones, roughly 11% observed once, and the top ten hold around 0.017%. Sequencing was done on a sample of naive CD4+ T cells from blood. These receptors were collected from a man aged 25 to 40 with type 1 diabetes. CDR3s include the opening cysteine and the closing phenylalanine or tryptophan. The order of the fields is J gene, clone size, V gene, D gene, CDR3 DNA, CDR3 protein. D genes are given only for firm matches. The size entry is marked missing in some rows and otherwise reads once, few, many or a size class.

TRBJ1-2	few	TRBV18	-	TGTGCCAGCTCACCACCTTGGTCGACAGGCAACTATGGCTACACCTTC	CASSPPWSTGNYGYTF
TRBJ2-5	-	TRBV4-3	-	TGCGCCAGCAGCCAGATAATATCTGGCGTGAGGGCCCAGTACTTC	CASSQIISGVRAQYF
TRBJ2-1	few	TRBV11-3	TRBD2	TGTGCCAGCAGCTTAGGCGGGGGGAACAATGAGCAGTTCTTC	CASSLGGGNNEQFF
TRBJ1-6	-	TRBV11-3	-	TGTGCCAGCAGCTTGACAGGCAATTCACCCCTCCACTTT	CASSLTGNSPLHF
TRBJ2-1	few	TRBV5-1	TRBD2	TGCGCCAGCAGCTTGGACCCAGCGGGGCACTCCTACAATGAGCAGTTCTTC	CASSLDPAGHSYNEQFF
TRBJ1-1	-	TRBV27	TRBD1	TGTGCCAGCAGTTTATGGGGACAGGGGATATCTGAAGCTTTCTTT	CASSLWGQGISEAFF
TRBJ2-1	few	TRBV19	TRBD2	TGTGCCAGTAGTATATATAGCGGGGGGCTTAACAATGAGCAGTTCTTC	CASSIYSGGLNNEQFF
TRBJ1-2	few	TRBV10-3	-	TGTGCCATCGGCGAACAGGGTTCGGGCTACACCTTC	CAIGEQGSGYTF
TRBJ2-3	few	TRBV11-2	-	TGTGCCAGCAGCTCTAGGGGGGGGCTTTCCACAGATACGCAGTATTTT	CASSSRGGLSTDTQYF
TRBJ1-3	-	TRBV5-6	-	TGTGCCAGCTACGCGCTCTCTGGAAACACCATATATTTT	CASYALSGNTIYF
TRBJ2-2	-	TRBV5-1	TRBD1	TGCGCCAGCAGCTCCGGACAGGGAAACACCGGGGAGCTGTTTTTT	CASSSGQGNTGELFF
TRBJ2-5	-	TRBV7-2	TRBD2	TGTGCCAGCAGCCCCTTAGCGGGGGTGGAGACCCAGTACTTC	CASSPLAGVETQYF
TRBJ1-2	-	TRBV11-1	-	TGTGCCAGCAGCCCCCGTGGCGGGGCGCGAGGCTACACCTTC	CASSPRGGARGYTF
TRBJ1-2	few	TRBV9	-	TGTGCCAGCAGCGTAAGCGTCGGCTCCCAAGGCTACACCTTC	CASSVSVGSQGYTF
TRBJ1-2	few	TRBV15	TRBD1	TGTGCCACCAGCAGAGGCGGACAGGGAGACCTTAACTATGGCTACACCTTC	CATSRGGQGDLNYGYTF
TRBJ1-6	-	TRBV4-2	-	TGTGCCAGCAGCCAAGAACCGACCAGGGGCTCCTATAATTCACCCCTCCACTTT	CASSQEPTRGSYNSPLHF
TRBJ2-3	-	TRBV7-9	-	TGTGCCAACTCCCCTAGCACAGATACGCAGTATTTT	CANSPSTDTQYF
TRBJ2-5	-	TRBV7-3	TRBD2	TGTGCCAGCAGCTTAGGCGGGGGACTCCAAGAGACCCAGTACTTC	CASSLGGGLQETQYF
TRBJ2-3	-	TRBV6-5	-	TGTGCCAGCAGTTACTCGACAGATACAGATACGCAGTATTTT	CASSYSTDTDTQYF
TRBJ2-1	few	TRBV30	-	TGTGCCGCAACGACGGGGAGCTCCTACAATGAGCAGTTCTTC	CAATTGSSYNEQFF
TRBJ2-5	few	TRBV7-9	-	TGTGCCAGCAGCCCGCGCGCGGAGACCCAGTACTTC	CASSPRAETQYF
TRBJ1-3	few	TRBV4-3	-	TGCGCCAGCAGCCAAGGCCAGTGGAGCTCTGGAAACACCATATATTTT	CASSQGQWSSGNTIYF
TRBJ1-1	-	TRBV30	-	TGTGCCTGGAGTGTAGAGGGAAACACTGAAGCTTTCTTT	CAWSVEGNTEAFF
TRBJ2-3	-	TRBV19	-	TGTGCCAGTAGTACCCGGGTGTTCGATACGCAGTATTTT	CASSTRVFDTQYF
TRBJ1-4	-	TRBV9	-	TGTGCCAGCAGCGTAGGAACGGGGGCAACTAATGAAAAACTGTTTTTT	CASSVGTGATNEKLFF
TRBJ2-1	-	TRBV6-6	TRBD1	TGTGCCAGTCTTAAAGGGGGCAGCTCCTACAATGAGCAGTTCTTC	CASLKGGSSYNEQFF
TRBJ1-1	-	TRBV2	TRBD1	TGTGCCAGCACCGGGACAGGGGTTACTGAAGCTTTCTTT	CASTGTGVTEAFF
TRBJ2-2	few	TRBV7-3	TRBD2	TGTGCCAGCAGCTTAAGGGCCCGTCGGAGCGGGGGGGCCACGAACACCGGGGAGCTGTTTTTT	CASSLRARRSGGATNTGELFF
TRBJ1-4	-	TRBV18	-	TGTGCCAGCTCACCACCGTCCATACATAATGAAAAACTGTTTTTT	CASSPPSIHNEKLFF
TRBJ1-5	-	TRBV6-6	TRBD1	TGTGCCAGCTCGAGGGGGCGTTTTCAGCCCCAGCATTTT	CASSRGRFQPQHF
TRBJ2-2	few	TRBV7-9	-	TGTGCCAGCAGCCCGGGACTGAACACCGGGGAGCTGTTTTTT	CASSPGLNTGELFF
TRBJ2-3	-	TRBV5-1	-	TGCGCCAGCAGCTCGAGGGTTGGCACAGATACGCAGTATTTT	CASSSRVGTDTQYF
TRBJ2-5	-	TRBV7-2	TRBD1	TGTGCCAGCAGCTCTGCCGGGACAGCAAGAGGGACCCAGTACTTC	CASSSAGTARGTQYF
TRBJ1-1	few	TRBV4-1	-	TGCGCCAGCAGCCAAGCGGGGAACACTGAAGCTTTCTTT	CASSQAGNTEAFF
TRBJ1-2	few	TRBV28	TRBD1	TGTGCCAGCAGTTCGACAGGGGGCGAGGGCTATGGCTACACCTTC	CASSSTGGEGYGYTF
TRBJ1-1	-	TRBV5-1	-	TGCGCCAGCAGCTTGGACCAGTTGAACACTGAAGCTTTCTTT	CASSLDQLNTEAFF
TRBJ2-3	few	TRBV6-1	TRBD2	TGTGCCAGCAGTCCCGGGGGGAGCACAGATACGCAGTATTTT	CASSPGGSTDTQYF
TRBJ2-7	-	TRBV5-6	TRBD1	TGTGCCAGCAGCGAGGACAGGGGCGCCTACGAGCAGTACTTC	CASSEDRGAYEQYF
TRBJ2-1	-	TRBV14	TRBD2	TGTGCCAGCAAAGGGACTAGCTCATACAATGAGCAGTTCTTC	CASKGTSSYNEQFF
TRBJ1-2	-	TRBV4-1	TRBD1	TGCGCCAGCAGAACAGTGGCAGCTAAAGACAGGGCTGGCTACACCTTC	CASRTVAAKDRAGYTF
TRBJ2-1	-	TRBV28	-	TGTGCCAGCAGTTTATTCCCCCTAGGGGCTACCTACAATGAGCAGTTCTTC	CASSLFPLGATYNEQFF
TRBJ2-5	few	TRBV5-4	TRBD2	TGTGCCAGCAGCTTTCCTAGCGGGGTCCAAGAGACCCAGTACTTC	CASSFPSGVQETQYF
TRBJ2-7	-	TRBV18	-	TGTGCCAGCTCACGCGACAGGTCGGGTTCCAGCGAGCAGTACTTC	CASSRDRSGSSEQYF
TRBJ2-7	few	TRBV19	-	TGTGCCAGTAGTATAGATTCCCCAGGGACTGGCGAGCAGTACTTC	CASSIDSPGTGEQYF
TRBJ1-1	few	TRBV4-1	TRBD1	TGCGCCAGCAGTTTAGGACAGGCGGCGTTGAACACTGAAGCTTTCTTT	CASSLGQAALNTEAFF
TRBJ2-1	-	TRBV28	-	TGTGCCAGCACGCGACAGAGCTCCTACAATGAGCAGTTCTTC	CASTRQSSYNEQFF